These 32 T cell receptor beta chains were sequenced from one sample in a study of T cell repertoires in cytomegalovirus infection. TCRdb recomputed calls from the reads with MiXCR, one row per CDR3 protein. The repertoire holds about 240,000 distinct CDR3 sequences, with about 7% as singletons. Input material: PBMCs. The receptors were sampled from a human donor in good health (CMV status not recorded). Some clones in this sample may be carry-over from other donors' samples.

The table lists this clonotype with many counts. The rearrangement joins TRBV5-8 to TRBJ2-2, with a tentative D call TRBD1 (6 bases). Germline assignment: CDR1 SGHTS and CDR2 YDEGEE. Trimming cost V 4 bases and J 1 base, with 26 bases left between them. The CDR3 extends over 20 amino acids. CDR3 sequence (DNA): TGTGCCAGCAGCCCCCCTTTGGCCGGGACACTGGATCAGAACACCGGGGAGCTGTTTTTT. Its protein product is CASSPPLAGTLDQNTGELFF.

This clonotype showed up many times. The V gene is TRBV19, the J gene TRBJ2-1; TRBD2 matches 8 bases. The CDR3 has 15 residues. V lost 5 bases and J lost 4; bases outside the gene matches: 7. CDR1 and CDR2 from the germline V gene are LNHDA and SQIVND (reference sequence). Written as DNA, the CDR3 is TGTGCCAGTAGTGGGGGACTAGTCTCTTACAATGAGCAGTTCTTC. Translated, it gives CASSGGLVSYNEQFF.

This clonotype was seen at least ten times. The chain has TRBV6-2 or TRBV6-3 and TRBJ2-7, with D hard to call. The ends were cut back, 8 bases at V and 1 base at J, with 12 bases in the middle. The CDR3 totals 13 residues. The germline CDR1 and CDR2 sequences are MNHEY and SVGEGT. The CDR3 here is CASQTGRSYEQYF. The CDR3 DNA is TGTGCCAGCCAAACGGGCAGGTCCTACGAGCAGTACTTC.

At least ten counts were recorded for this clonotype. The genes are TRBV12-3 or TRBV12-4 and TRBJ2-5, with 13 bases that match TRBD2. The CDR3 consists of 14 residues. The V gene end was trimmed by 6 bases and the J gene end by 3 bases; junction bases not matched to a gene: 1. The CDR3 loop reads CASRGTSGKETQYF. CDR3 sequence (DNA): TGTGCCAGCAGGGGGACTAGCGGGAAAGAGACCCAGTACTTC.

This clonotype was seen ten or more times. This chain uses TRBV2 with TRBJ1-1; D is unresolved. The CDR3 totals 12 residues. CDR1 SNHLY and CDR2 FYNNEI come from the germline V gene. V dropped 4 bases and J dropped 3 bases, with 6 bases sitting between them. This CDR3 reads CASSALHTEAFF. CDR3 nucleotide sequence: TGTGCCAGCAGTGCCCTCCACACTGAAGCTTTCTTT.

Many counts were recorded for this clonotype. The chain carries TRBV7-2 and TRBJ1-5; D uncertain. Germline V gene lookup returns CDR1 SGHTA and CDR2 FQGNSA. V was pared by 5 bases and J by 3 bases, with 5 bases between. This CDR3 is 12 amino acids long. CDR3 residues: CASSTDNQPQHF. The DNA of the CDR3 is TGTGCCAGCAGCACCGACAATCAGCCCCAGCATTTT. The full variable domain, completed using reference TRBV7-2 and TRBJ1-5, is GAGVSQSPSNKVTEKGKDVELRCDPISGHTALYWYRQSLGQGLEFLIYFQGNSAPDKSGLPSDRFSAERTGGSVSTLTIQRTQQEDSAVYLCASSTDNQPQHFGDGTRLSIL.

This clonotype was observed at least ten times. The CDR3 reads CASSESPTDTQYF. CDR3 sequence (DNA): TGCGCCAGCAGTGAGTCCCCCACAGATACGCAGTATTTT. The rearrangement links TRBV10-1 to TRBJ2-3, with D uncertain. V shed 0 bases and J shed 2 bases, with 3 bases lying between them. The CDR3 runs to 13 residues. The germline V gene encodes CDR1 WNHNN and CDR2 SYGVQD (reference sequence).

This clonotype has a count of ten or more. J is TRBJ2-3 and V is TRBV20-1, with D uncertain. The CDR3 has 12 amino acids. Germline CDR1 is DFQATT and CDR2 is SNEGSKA (reference sequence). V was clipped by 5 bases and J by 4 bases, with 10 bases between them. The CDR3 loop reads CSALRPADTQYF. The CDR3 nucleotides read TGCAGTGCTTTAAGACCGGCAGATACGCAGTATTTT.

Ten or more counts support this clonotype. J is TRBJ1-1 and V is TRBV7-2, with a weak D call TRBD1 (6 bases). In germline, CDR1 is SGHTA, CDR2 FQGNSA. V gave up 3 bases and J gave up 0 bases, with 14 bases separating them. This CDR3 is 16 amino acids long. CDR3 loop: CASSLTGTSVNTEAFF. DNA for the CDR3: TGTGCCAGCAGCTTGACTGGGACATCCGTGAACACTGAAGCTTTCTTT.

This clonotype turned up a few times. The V and J genes are TRBV4-1 and TRBJ2-6; 13 positions match TRBD2. Germline values: CDR1 MGHRA, CDR2 YSYEKL. V lost 2 bases and J lost 1; bases outside the gene matches: 11. This CDR3 is 21 amino acids long. CDR3 DNA: TGCGCCAGCAGCCAAAGGTGGGGGACTAGCGGGGTGCAATCTGGGGCCAACGTCCTGACTTTC. This sequence encodes CASSQRWGTSGVQSGANVLTF.

In its sample, this clonotype was seen many times. The rearrangement joins TRBV7-2 to TRBJ2-1, with 10 nucleotides matching TRBD2. Trimming removed 5 bases from V and 7 bases from J; junction bases left unmatched: 8. The V gene's germline CDR1 is SGHTA and CDR2 FQGNSA. The CDR3 has 15 residues. The CDR3 loop is CASSISGGASNEQFF. The CDR3 bases are TGTGCCAGCAGCATAAGCGGGGGGGCCTCGAATGAGCAGTTCTTC.

The J gene is TRBJ2-5, the V gene TRBV5-1; 7 bases align to TRBD1. The V segment lost 5 bases and the J segment 2 bases; nucleotides outside the gene matches: 9. There are 15 residues in the CDR3. CDR1 and CDR2 (germline): SGHRS, YFSETQ. The CDR3 is CASRPGTALQETQYF. The DNA for the CDR3 is TGCGCCAGCAGACCAGGGACAGCACTTCAAGAGACCCAGTACTTC.

This clonotype was recorded at least ten times. V is TRBV20-1 and J is TRBJ2-4, with 9 bases matching TRBD2. Per germline, CDR1 DFQATT and CDR2 SNEGSKA (reference sequence). CDR3 length: 16 residues. V shed 1 base and J 0 bases; nucleotides not matched to a gene: 4. The CDR3 here is CSARGSSGVAKNIQYF. CDR3 DNA: TGCAGTGCTAGAGGGTCTAGCGGGGTAGCCAAAAACATTCAGTACTTC.

This clonotype was picked up a small number of times. The chain has TRBV6-5 and TRBJ2-1, with D tentatively TRBD1 (5 bases). The germline V gene encodes CDR1 MNHEY and CDR2 SVGAGI. This CDR3 spans 14 amino acids. V was clipped by 5 bases and J by 0 bases, with 8 bases between them. CDR3 sequence reads: CASSIDSSYNEQFF. In DNA form, the CDR3 reads TGTGCCAGCAGTATTGACAGCTCCTACAATGAGCAGTTCTTC.

This clonotype was picked up many times. The chain uses TRBV2 and TRBJ2-4, with 9 bases identical to TRBD1. CDR1 SNHLY and CDR2 FYNNEI come from the germline V gene. The CDR3 consists of 14 residues. Germline trimming cut 5 bases from V and 4 bases from J; bases unmatched to any gene: 3. The DNA for the CDR3 is TGTGCCAGCAGTTCCGGGACAGGGAAAAACATTCAGTACTTC. Its protein product is CASSSGTGKNIQYF.

This clonotype was detected ten times or more. The gene calls are TRBV6-1 and TRBJ2-5, with D unresolved. CDR3 size: 14 residues. The germline V and J ends were trimmed by 7 bases and 0 bases, with 12 bases remaining between them. The germline V gene encodes CDR1 MNHNS and CDR2 SASEGT. This CDR3 is CASTFDGYQETQYF. Written as DNA, the CDR3 is TGTGCCAGCACGTTCGACGGATACCAAGAGACCCAGTACTTC.

This clonotype was picked up many times. The chain joins TRBV6-2 or TRBV6-3 to TRBJ2-4, with a weak D call TRBD1 (6 bases). The V and J ends lost 8 bases and 3 bases respectively, with 11 bases between them. Germline-derived CDR1 and CDR2 are MNHEY and SVGEGT. The length of the CDR3 is 13 residues. CDR3 coding DNA: TGTGCCAGCCAACAGGGCGACAAAAACATTCAGTACTTC. Amino acid sequence: CASQQGDKNIQYF.

In its sample, this clonotype was seen many times. The chain has TRBV7-2 and TRBJ2-1, with a weak D call TRBD2 (6 bases). Germline V gene sequence: CDR1 SGHTA, CDR2 FQGNSA. The length of the CDR3 is 16 residues. Deletions cut 1 base from V and 8 bases from J, with 18 bases between. CDR3 DNA sequence: TGTGCCAGCAGCTTAGGGCAGGCGGGTAGGGAGGATGAGCAGTTCTTC. It codes for CASSLGQAGREDEQFF. Drawing the rest from reference TRBV7-2 and TRBJ2-1, the complete variable domain is GAGVSQSPSNKVTEKGKDVELRCDPISGHTALYWYRQSLGQGLEFLIYFQGNSAPDKSGLPSDRFSAERTGGSVSTLTIQRTQQEDSAVYLCASSLGQAGREDEQFFGPGTRLTVL.

The table lists this clonotype with many counts. V gene TRBV6-2 or TRBV6-3 combines with J gene TRBJ2-1, with a tentative D call TRBD1 (6 bases). CDR1 MNHEY and CDR2 SVGEGT come from the germline V gene. Trimming shortened V by 2 bases and J by 0 bases, and 14 bases separated the two germline ends. The CDR3 runs to 17 residues. The DNA of the CDR3 is TGTGCCAGCAGTTACCCCCGACAGGAGATCTCCTACAATGAGCAGTTCTTC. It codes for CASSYPRQEISYNEQFF.

This clonotype was counted at least ten times. The rearrangement joins TRBV20-1 to TRBJ1-1, with D possibly TRBD1 on 6 matching bases. Trimming cost V 6 bases and J 0 bases, with 14 bases left between them. Germline V gene lookup returns CDR1 DFQATT and CDR2 SNEGSKA (reference sequence). This CDR3 region has 14 residues. The DNA of the CDR3 is TGCAGTGCCCCGATCCACAGGGTGAACACTGAAGCTTTCTTT. Its translation: CSAPIHRVNTEAFF.

This chain connects TRBV19 to TRBJ2-1; the D call may be TRBD1 or TRBD2 (6 bases each). The CDR3 length is 19 residues. Germline CDR1 LNHDA, CDR2 SQIVND (reference sequence). Trimming removed 0 bases from V and 4 bases from J, with 22 bases in between. Written as DNA, the CDR3 is TGTGCCAGTAGTATAGATCTTCGTGCGGGACACCTGATTTACAATGAGCAGTTCTTC. Protein product: CASSIDLRAGHLIYNEQFF.

This clonotype has a count of ten or more. This chain links TRBV6-2 or TRBV6-3 with TRBJ2-1; a possible D gene is TRBD1 (5 bases). Germline assignment: CDR1 MNHEY and CDR2 SVGEGT. Trimming took 6 bases from V and 6 from J, leaving 15 bases between them. This CDR3 is 14 amino acids long. The CDR3 protein is CASSRWSQGNEQFF. In DNA form, the CDR3 reads TGTGCCAGCAGCCGGTGGTCCCAGGGCAATGAGCAGTTCTTC.

Ten or more counts support this clonotype. The chain joins TRBV29-1 to TRBJ2-1, with 8 bases that match TRBD1. The CDR3 is 14 residues long. Germline CDR1 SQVTM, CDR2 ANQGSEA. After removal of 5 bases from V and 3 bases from J, the junction contained 6 bases not matched to a gene. CDR3: CSVPGQGNYNEQFF. Written as DNA, the CDR3 is TGCAGCGTTCCTGGACAGGGAAACTACAATGAGCAGTTCTTC.

This clonotype was observed a handful of times. A read error may explain this, as a much larger clone is one base away. This chain uses TRBV6-5 with TRBJ2-2, with a possible D match to TRBD2 (5 bases). The CDR3 runs 13 residues. In germline, CDR1 is MNHEY, CDR2 SVGAGI. The CDR3 is CTSSYGVAGELFF. The CDR3 bases are TGTACCAGCAGTTACGGGGTAGCCGGGGAGCTGTTTTTT.

J is TRBJ1-1 and V is TRBV20-1; D is unresolved. The CDR3 has 13 amino acids. Germline CDR1 DFQATT, CDR2 SNEGSKA (reference sequence). Trimming stripped 3 bases from V and 7 bases from J, with 15 bases between. The CDR3 region is CSARTHPGSEAFF. Here the CDR3 DNA reads TGCAGTGCTAGGACCCACCCGGGGAGTGAAGCTTTCTTT.

In its sample, this clonotype was seen many times. The chain has TRBV5-5 and TRBJ1-5; 10 positions agree with TRBD1. Germline V lookup: CDR1 SGHKS, CDR2 YYEKEE (reference sequence). The J segment lost 3 bases and the V segment lost 3 bases, leaving 3 bases of the junction unmatched. The CDR3 contains 15 residues. The CDR3 loop is CASSWGTGDNQPQHF. CDR3 DNA: TGTGCCAGCAGCTGGGGGACAGGGGACAATCAGCCCCAGCATTTT.

V gene TRBV20-1 combines with J gene TRBJ2-1; a weak D match, TRBD1 (6 bases). The CDR3 spans 12 residues. The V gene's germline CDR1 is DFQATT and CDR2 SNEGSKA (reference sequence). Trimming took off 5 bases at V and 8 bases at J, with 13 bases between the two ends. In DNA, the CDR3 is TGCAGTGCTCCAATACAGGGCGATGAGCAGTTCTTC. Residues: CSAPIQGDEQFF.

Many counts were recorded for this clonotype. The rearrangement joins TRBV7-2 to TRBJ1-1, with D uncertain. The CDR3 runs 12 residues. Germline values: CDR1 SGHTA, CDR2 FQGNSA. V dropped 7 bases and J dropped 3 bases, with 9 bases sitting between them. CDR3 coding DNA: TGTGCCAGCACCCGGAGGGACACTGAAGCTTTCTTT. This sequence encodes CASTRRDTEAFF. The whole variable domain, filled in from reference TRBV7-2 and TRBJ1-1, reads GAGVSQSPSNKVTEKGKDVELRCDPISGHTALYWYRQSLGQGLEFLIYFQGNSAPDKSGLPSDRFSAERTGGSVSTLTIQRTQQEDSAVYLCASTRRDTEAFFGQGTRLTVV.

This clonotype was detected only a few times. The J gene is TRBJ1-2, the V gene TRBV20-1, with 10 bases identical to TRBD1. The germline V gene encodes CDR1 DFQATT and CDR2 SNEGSKA (reference sequence). Losses at the gene ends were 7 bases for V and 4 bases for J; bases not matched to a gene: 12. This CDR3 has 15 amino acids. The CDR3 DNA reads as TGCAGTGGCACCATCTCCGGGACAGGGGTCTATGGCTACACCTTC. Amino acids: CSGTISGTGVYGYTF.

This clonotype was recorded at least ten times. The genes are TRBV20-1 and TRBJ2-7, with D possibly TRBD2 on 6 matching bases. There are 14 residues in the CDR3. CDR1 and CDR2 (germline): DFQATT, SNEGSKA (reference sequence). V shed 1 base and J shed 6 bases, with 16 bases lying between them. The CDR3 bases are TGCAGTGCTAGAGCCGGGAGCCGCCTTTTCGAGCAGTACTTC. Amino acid sequence: CSARAGSRLFEQYF.

J is TRBJ2-1 and V is TRBV19; a possible D gene is TRBD1 (6 bases). Germline V gene sequence: CDR1 LNHDA, CDR2 SQIVND (reference sequence). The CDR3 loop spans 16 amino acids. V was shortened by 7 bases and J by 7 bases, with 23 bases between the two germline ends. CDR3 protein: CASTPKGPVRGNEQFF. In DNA form, the CDR3 reads TGTGCCAGTACCCCTAAGGGGCCCGTGAGGGGGAATGAGCAGTTCTTC. The variable domain in full, completed from reference TRBV19 and TRBJ2-1, reads DGGITQSPKYLFRKEGQNVTLSCEQNLNHDAMYWYRQDPGQGLRLIYYSQIVNDFQKGDIAEGYSVSREKKESFPLTVTSAQKNPTAFYLCASTPKGPVRGNEQFFGPGTRLTVL.

This clonotype was found many times. The rearrangement links TRBV4-3 to TRBJ2-7; a weak D match, TRBD1 (5 bases). CDR3 length: 14 amino acids. V was cut by 4 bases and J by 2 bases, with 12 bases left in between. CDR1 and CDR2 from the germline V gene are LGHNA and YSLEER. Here the CDR3 reads CASSPTGSTYEQYF. DNA for the CDR3: TGCGCCAGCAGCCCCACAGGTTCCACCTACGAGCAGTACTTC.